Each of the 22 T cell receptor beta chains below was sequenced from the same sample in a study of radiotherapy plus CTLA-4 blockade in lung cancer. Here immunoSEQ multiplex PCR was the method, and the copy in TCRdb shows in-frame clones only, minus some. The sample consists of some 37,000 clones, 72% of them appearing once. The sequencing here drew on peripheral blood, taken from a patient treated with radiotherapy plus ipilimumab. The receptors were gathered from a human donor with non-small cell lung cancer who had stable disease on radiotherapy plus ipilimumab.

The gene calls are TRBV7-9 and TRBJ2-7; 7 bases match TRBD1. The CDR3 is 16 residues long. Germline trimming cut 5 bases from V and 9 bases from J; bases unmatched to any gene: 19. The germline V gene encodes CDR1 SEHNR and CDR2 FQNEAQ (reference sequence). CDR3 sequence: CASSPVGTAKTSGQYF. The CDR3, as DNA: TGTGCCAGCAGCCCAGTAGGGACAGCCAAAACCTCCGGGCAGTACTTC.

The CDR3 region has the DNA TGTGCCAGCAGCCCACCCACTCCAGATACGCAGTATTTT. This encodes CASSPPTPDTQYF. The rearrangement links TRBV6-5 to TRBJ2-3; D uncertain. Germline lookup yields CDR1 MNHEY and CDR2 SVGAGI. The length of the CDR3 is 13 residues. Trimming took 6 bases from V and 4 from J, leaving 11 bases between them.

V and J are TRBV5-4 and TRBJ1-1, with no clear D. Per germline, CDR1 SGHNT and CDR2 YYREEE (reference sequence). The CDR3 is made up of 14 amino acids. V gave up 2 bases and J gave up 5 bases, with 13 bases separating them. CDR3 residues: CASSFTVDRTEAFF. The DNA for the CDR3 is TGTGCCAGCAGCTTTACGGTCGATCGGACTGAAGCTTTCTTT.

The CDR3 loop reads CASSESNSNEKLFF. CDR3 nucleotide sequence: TGCGCCAGCAGTGAGTCGAACTCGAATGAAAAACTGTTTTTT. The chain combines TRBV10-2 with TRBJ1-4; D unclear. Germline V lookup: CDR1 WSHSY, CDR2 SAAADI. V lost 0 bases to trimming and J lost 5 bases, with 7 bases between them. The length of the CDR3 is 14 residues.

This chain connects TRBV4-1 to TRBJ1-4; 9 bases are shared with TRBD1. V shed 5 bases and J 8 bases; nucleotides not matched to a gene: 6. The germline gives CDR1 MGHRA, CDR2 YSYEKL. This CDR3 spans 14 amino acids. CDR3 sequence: CASSWGQGGEKLFF. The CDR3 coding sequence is TGCGCCAGCAGCTGGGGACAGGGAGGAGAAAAACTGTTTTTT.

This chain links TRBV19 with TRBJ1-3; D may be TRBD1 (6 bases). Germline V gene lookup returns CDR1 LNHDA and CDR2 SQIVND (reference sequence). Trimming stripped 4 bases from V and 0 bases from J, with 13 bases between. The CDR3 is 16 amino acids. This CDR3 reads CASSTAWDNSGNTIYF. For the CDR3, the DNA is TGTGCCAGTAGTACGGCCTGGGACAACTCTGGAAACACCATATATTTT.

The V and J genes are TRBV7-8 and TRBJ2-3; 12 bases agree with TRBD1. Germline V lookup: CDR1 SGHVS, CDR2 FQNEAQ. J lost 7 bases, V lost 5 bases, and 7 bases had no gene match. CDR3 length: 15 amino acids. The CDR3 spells CASSRGTGGAYTQYF. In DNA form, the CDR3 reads TGTGCCAGCAGCCGAGGGACAGGGGGCGCATATACGCAGTATTTT.

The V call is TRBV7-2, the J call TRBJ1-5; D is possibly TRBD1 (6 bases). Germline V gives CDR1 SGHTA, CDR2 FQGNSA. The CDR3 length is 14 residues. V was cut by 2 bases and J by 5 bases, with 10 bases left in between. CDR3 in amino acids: CASSLTGFYQPQHF. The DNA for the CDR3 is TGTGCCAGCAGCTTAACAGGGTTCTATCAGCCCCAGCATTTT.

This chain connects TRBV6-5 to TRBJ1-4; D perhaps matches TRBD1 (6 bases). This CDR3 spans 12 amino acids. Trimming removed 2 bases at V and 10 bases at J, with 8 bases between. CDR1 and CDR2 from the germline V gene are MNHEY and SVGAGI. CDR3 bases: TGTGCCAGCAGTTACCTAGGGGGAAAACTGTTTTTT. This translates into CASSYLGGKLFF.

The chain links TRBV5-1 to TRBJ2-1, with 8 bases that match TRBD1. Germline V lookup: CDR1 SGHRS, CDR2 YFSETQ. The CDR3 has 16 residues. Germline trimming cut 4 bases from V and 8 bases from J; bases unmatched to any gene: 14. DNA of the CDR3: TGCGCCAGCAGCCCTCGGACAGGGCGAAATATTGATGAGCAGTTCTTC. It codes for CASSPRTGRNIDEQFF. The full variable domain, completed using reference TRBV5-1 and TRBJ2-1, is KAGVTQTPRYLIKTRGQQVTLSCSPISGHRSVSWYQQTPGQGLQFLFEYFSETQRNKGNFPGRFSGRQFSNSRSEMNVSTLELGDSALYLCASSPRTGRNIDEQFFGPGTRLTVL.

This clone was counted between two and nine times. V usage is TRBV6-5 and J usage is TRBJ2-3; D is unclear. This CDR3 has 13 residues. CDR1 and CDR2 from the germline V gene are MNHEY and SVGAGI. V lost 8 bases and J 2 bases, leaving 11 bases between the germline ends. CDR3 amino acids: CASGFPPTDTQYF. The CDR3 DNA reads TGTGCCAGCGGCTTCCCCCCCACAGATACGCAGTATTTT.

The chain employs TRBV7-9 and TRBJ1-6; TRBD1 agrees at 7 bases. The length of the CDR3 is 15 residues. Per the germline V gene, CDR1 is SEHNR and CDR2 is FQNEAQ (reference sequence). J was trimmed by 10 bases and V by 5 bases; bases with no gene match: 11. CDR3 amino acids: CASSTEDRAGSPLHF. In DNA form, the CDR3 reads TGTGCCAGCAGCACAGAAGACAGGGCGGGATCACCCCTCCACTTT. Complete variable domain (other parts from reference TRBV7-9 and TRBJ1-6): DTGVSQNPRHKITKRGQNVTFRCDPISEHNRLYWYRQTLGQGPEFLTYFQNEAQLEKSRLLSDRFSAERPKGSFSTLEIQRTEQGDSAMYLCASSTEDRAGSPLHFGNGTRLTVT.

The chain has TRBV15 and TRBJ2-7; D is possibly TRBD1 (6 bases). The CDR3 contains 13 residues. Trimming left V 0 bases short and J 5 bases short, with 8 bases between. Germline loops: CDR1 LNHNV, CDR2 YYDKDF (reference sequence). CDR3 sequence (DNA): TGTGCCACCAGCAGAGATCCAGGGGACGAGCAGTACTTC. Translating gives CATSRDPGDEQYF.

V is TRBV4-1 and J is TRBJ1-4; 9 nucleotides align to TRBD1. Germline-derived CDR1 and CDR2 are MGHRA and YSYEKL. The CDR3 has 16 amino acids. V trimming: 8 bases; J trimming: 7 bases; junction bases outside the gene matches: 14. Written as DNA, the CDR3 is TGCGCCAGCGGCCGTGCAGGGGACAGGGTTATTGAAAAACTGTTTTTT. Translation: CASGRAGDRVIEKLFF.

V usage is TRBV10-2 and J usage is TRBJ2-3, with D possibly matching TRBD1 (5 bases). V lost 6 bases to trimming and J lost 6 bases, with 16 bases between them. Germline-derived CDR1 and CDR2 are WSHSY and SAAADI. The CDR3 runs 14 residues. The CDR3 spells CASRDSSAGDTQYF. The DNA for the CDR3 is TGCGCCAGCAGAGACAGTTCCGCCGGCGATACGCAGTATTTT.

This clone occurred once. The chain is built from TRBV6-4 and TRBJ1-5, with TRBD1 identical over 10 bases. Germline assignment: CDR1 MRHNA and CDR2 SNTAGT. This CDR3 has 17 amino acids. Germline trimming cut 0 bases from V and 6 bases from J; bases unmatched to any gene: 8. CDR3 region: CASSDSDRGPQSQPQHF. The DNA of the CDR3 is TGTGCCAGCAGTGACTCCGACAGGGGGCCGCAAAGTCAGCCCCAGCATTTT.

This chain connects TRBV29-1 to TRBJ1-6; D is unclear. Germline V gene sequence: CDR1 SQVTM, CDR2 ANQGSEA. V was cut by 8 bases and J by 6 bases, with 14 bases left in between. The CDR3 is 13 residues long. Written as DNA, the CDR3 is TGCAGCTCCCGAAAACCAGGTAATTCACCCCTCCACTTT. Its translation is CSSRKPGNSPLHF.

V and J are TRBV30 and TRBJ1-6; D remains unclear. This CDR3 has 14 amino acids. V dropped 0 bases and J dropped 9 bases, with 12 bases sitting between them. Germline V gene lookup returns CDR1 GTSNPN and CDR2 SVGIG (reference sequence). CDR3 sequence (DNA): TGTGCCTGGAGTGTATCGGGTTATGCTTCACCCCTCCACTTT. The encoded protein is CAWSVSGYASPLHF.

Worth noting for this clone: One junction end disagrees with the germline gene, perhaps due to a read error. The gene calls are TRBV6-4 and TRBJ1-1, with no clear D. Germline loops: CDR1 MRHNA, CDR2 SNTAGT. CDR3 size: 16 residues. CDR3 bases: TGTGCCAGCAGTTACTCGAAAATTACGGGGAACACTGAAGCTTTCTTT. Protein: CASSYSKITGNTEAFF.

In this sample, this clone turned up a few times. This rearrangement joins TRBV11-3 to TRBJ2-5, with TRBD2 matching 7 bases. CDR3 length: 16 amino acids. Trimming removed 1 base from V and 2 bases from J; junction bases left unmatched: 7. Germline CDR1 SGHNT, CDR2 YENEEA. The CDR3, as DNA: TGTGCCAGCAGCTTAGGCGGCTCGGGGGGACAAGAGACCCAGTACTTC. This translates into CASSLGGSGGQETQYF.

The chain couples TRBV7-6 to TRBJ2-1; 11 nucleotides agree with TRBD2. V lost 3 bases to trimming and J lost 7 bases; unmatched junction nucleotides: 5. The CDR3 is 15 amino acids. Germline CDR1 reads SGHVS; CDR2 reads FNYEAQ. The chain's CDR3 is CASSFLAGGLNEQFF. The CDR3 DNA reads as TGTGCCAGCAGCTTTCTAGCGGGGGGTTTAAATGAGCAGTTCTTC.

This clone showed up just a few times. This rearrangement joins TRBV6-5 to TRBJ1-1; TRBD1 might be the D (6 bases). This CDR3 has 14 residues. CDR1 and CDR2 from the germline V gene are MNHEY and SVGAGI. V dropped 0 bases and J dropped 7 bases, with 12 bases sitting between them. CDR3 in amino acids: CASSYSGGRGEAFF. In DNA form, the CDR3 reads TGTGCCAGCAGTTACTCAGGTGGCAGGGGTGAAGCTTTCTTT.